Reported below is one T cell receptor beta chain. The antigen is undetermined. The record originates from a study of EBV T-cell therapy then PD-1 blockade in nasopharyngeal carcinoma. This CDR3 is 12 amino acids long. Per germline, CDR1 KGHSH and CDR2 LQKENI. Between the trimmed V and J ends, which lost 6 bases and 5 bases, there was a span of 10 bases. Specified treatment: AdE1-LMPpoly-expanded autologous EBV-specific T-cell therapy followed by anti-PD-1 nivolumab. Only in-frame clones appear in the TCRdb table, and some are missing; sequencing was by immunoSEQ multiplex PCR. The table records 17,000 or so clones, roughly 88% of them present only once.

The sequence came from a man aged 35 to 55 with nasopharyngeal carcinoma. The starting material was CD8+ T cells from blood, obtained at day 0 from a patient whose treatment included autologous EBV-specific T cells and nivolumab. This chain links TRBV18 with TRBJ1-1; D gene ambiguous. The CDR3 region has the DNA TGTGCCAGCTCCGAAAGGCGGACTGAAGCTTTCTTT. Protein sequence: CASSERRTEAFF.